This TCR beta chain was sequenced for a study of PD-1 blockade in classical Hodgkin lymphoma. In the study overall: Nivolumab dosing for patients was 3 mg/kg, administered intravenously every 2 weeks.

Clones were read by immunoSEQ multiplex PCR, and TCRdb kept only the in-frame ones, dropping some. The data contain about 46,000 clones, around 70% of them singletons. A remark on this clone: Its specificity is unknown.

The J segment lost 8 bases and the V segment lost 4 bases, leaving 8 bases of the junction unmatched. This CDR3 region has 14 residues. Germline V gene sequence: CDR1 MGHDK, CDR2 SYGVNS. Every patient relapsed after autologous stem cell transplantation, and brentuximab vedotin exposure varied. Overall study findings and caveats: Newly diagnosed patients were said to have less baseline TCR diversity than healthy donors did. A significant rise in TCR diversity was seen by C4D1 for CD4+ cells but not for CD8+ cells.

V usage is TRBV25-1 and J usage is TRBJ1-2; 9 bases are shared with TRBD1. Material: peripheral blood mononuclear cells (PBMCs), obtained at baseline. The origin of this receptor is a human donor with classical Hodgkin lymphoma. The CDR3 sequence is CASSALDRGIGYTF. DNA for the CDR3: TGTGCCAGCAGTGCCCTGGACAGGGGAATAGGCTACACCTTC.